This entry is about one TCR beta chain. This sample is drawn from a study of blood T cell repertoires in COVID-19. Whole-study context: Italy, Spain and the United States were the sources of the convalescent and acute COVID-19 samples.

The V and J ends lost 0 bases and 4 bases respectively, with 15 bases between them. The CDR3 is 16 residues long. Germline V lookup: CDR1 MGHRA, CDR2 YSYEKL. Clones were sequenced by immunoSEQ multiplex PCR, and TCRdb holds only the in-frame ones, with some missing. The sample has more than 100,000 clones, over 65% seen once; the top ten hold roughly 0.86%. The gene calls are TRBV4-1 and TRBJ2-5; a weak D match, TRBD2 (7 bases). This TCR derives from a human donor with acute or convalescent COVID-19. The donor label of this sample is uncertain. Sample: peripheral blood. The CDR3 spells CASSQDRGGSGETQYF. The CDR3 bases are TGCGCCAGCAGCCAAGATAGGGGGGGGAGTGGAGAGACCCAGTACTTC.